These 15 T cell receptor beta chains came from one sample sequenced in a study of CD8 T cells in Susac syndrome (dated by TCRdb to the late 2010s). The library was built by means of the immunoSEQ multiplex PCR assay. RNA was extracted using the RNeasy kit, and about 0.45 to 1 microgram was reverse transcribed with random hexamers. The public sequencing data were trimmed at Q25 with fastp and processed into clonotypes with MiXCR by TCRdb, which kept only in-frame beta chains. All rows with the same CDR3 protein become a single entry with the most common DNA and genes. This sample has over 150,000 distinct CDR3 sequences in its table, and around 93% of those were observed once. In total, the top ten clones hold roughly 0.097% of the sample. The sequenced sample consisted of CD4+ T cells from PBMCs. These receptors came from a human donor with multiple sclerosis.

This chain links TRBV3-1 with TRBJ1-5, with D unresolved. CDR3 length: 13 amino acids. Trimming removed 4 bases at V and 5 bases at J, with 9 bases between. Per germline, CDR1 LGHDT and CDR2 YNNKEL (reference sequence). The CDR3, as DNA: TGTGCCAGCAGCCCCGACCGATATCAGCCCCAGCATTTT. This codes for CASSPDRYQPQHF.

This clonotype was detected once. V is TRBV27 and J is TRBJ2-7, with 9 bases identical to TRBD1. Germline assignment: CDR1 MNHEY and CDR2 SMNVEV (reference sequence). Losses at the gene ends were 2 bases for V and 5 bases for J; bases not matched to a gene: 7. This CDR3 comprises 15 residues. CDR3: CASSLNGDRVHEQYF. The CDR3 nucleotides are TGTGCCAGCAGTTTAAATGGGGACAGGGTCCACGAGCAGTACTTC.

The CDR3 DNA reads TGTGCCAGCAGCTTGCGCTGGGACGAGCAGTACTTC. This translates into CASSLRWDEQYF. The genes are TRBV7-2 and TRBJ2-7; D is unresolved. Germline V lookup: CDR1 SGHTA, CDR2 FQGNSA. The germline V and J ends were trimmed by 3 bases and 5 bases, with 8 bases remaining between them. The CDR3 spans 12 residues.

The chain couples TRBV16 to TRBJ1-2; D is ambiguous. CDR1 and CDR2 (germline): KGHSY, FQNENV. The CDR3 is made up of 13 amino acids. V was trimmed by 2 bases and J by 7 bases, leaving 11 bases between them. For the CDR3, the DNA is TGTGCCAGCAGCCAAGTTTTGGGGTCTGGCTACACCTTC. This encodes CASSQVLGSGYTF.

This chain connects TRBV20-1 to TRBJ1-2; possible D gene TRBD1, 5 bases. The germline V gene has CDR1 DFQATT and CDR2 SNEGSKA (reference sequence). The CDR3 has 14 amino acids. Trimming left V 3 bases short and J 2 bases short, with 13 bases between. CDR3: CSASQGGNNYGYTF. The CDR3 DNA is TGCAGTGCTAGTCAGGGCGGGAACAACTATGGCTACACCTTC.

This clonotype was observed a handful of times. The chain is built from TRBV29-1 and TRBJ1-1; the D is unclear. The ends were cut back, 4 bases at V and 0 bases at J, with 9 bases in the middle. This CDR3 is 13 amino acids long. Germline CDR1 reads SQVTM; CDR2 reads ANQGSEA. Written as DNA, the CDR3 is TGCAGCGTTGTGGGCCGCATGAACACTGAAGCTTTCTTT. This encodes CSVVGRMNTEAFF.

This sequence joins TRBV19 and TRBJ2-7, with 8 bases fitting TRBD1. Trimming at V came to 10 bases and at J to 2 bases, leaving 4 bases not matched to a gene. Germline CDR1 LNHDA, CDR2 SQIVND (reference sequence). This CDR3 is 12 amino acids long. CDR3 amino acids: CATQDRAYEQYF. The CDR3 nucleotides read TGTGCCACCCAGGACAGGGCCTACGAGCAGTACTTC.

The chain links TRBV19 to TRBJ1-2; D remains ambiguous. This CDR3 region has 11 residues. Trimming took off 4 bases at V and 8 bases at J, with 8 bases between the two ends. Germline V gene data show CDR1 as LNHDA and CDR2 as SQIVND (reference sequence). The CDR3, as DNA: TGTGCCAGTAGTAAAGGATCCGGCTACACCTTC. Translated, it gives CASSKGSGYTF.

This sequence joins TRBV6-5 and TRBJ2-3; 8 bases align to TRBD2. Germline V CDR1 and CDR2: MNHEY, SVGAGI. V lost 6 bases, J lost 4 bases, and 6 bases stayed unmatched. This CDR3 contains 14 residues. The CDR3 coding sequence is TGTGCCAGCAGATGGGGCGGGAGGCCAGATACGCAGTATTTT. Translated: CASRWGGRPDTQYF.

V is TRBV20-1 and J is TRBJ2-1, with 8 bases fitting TRBD2. CDR3 length: 13 residues. V gave up 3 bases and J gave up 6 bases; unmatched junction bases: 4. The germline gives CDR1 DFQATT, CDR2 SNEGSKA (reference sequence). The CDR3 DNA sequence: TGCAGTGCTAGCCTTCTAGCGGGCAATGAGCAGTTCTTC. The encoded protein is CSASLLAGNEQFF.

This chain links TRBV5-1 with TRBJ2-7, with TRBD1 matching over 9 bases. V lost 2 bases, J lost 6 bases, and 9 bases stayed unmatched. The length of the CDR3 is 15 residues. Germline CDR1 is SGHRS and CDR2 is YFSETQ. In DNA, the CDR3 is TGCGCCAGCAGCTTCCGGGACAGGGTTCGGGCCGAGCAGTACTTC. This gives the protein CASSFRDRVRAEQYF.

This clonotype was picked up one time. The J gene is TRBJ2-5, the V gene TRBV5-1; a weak D match, TRBD2 (6 bases). Trimming took 2 bases from V and 2 from J, leaving 7 bases between them. Germline-derived CDR1 and CDR2 are SGHRS and YFSETQ. This CDR3 region has 13 residues. This CDR3 is CASSFREQETQYF. The CDR3 region has the DNA TGCGCCAGCAGCTTTCGGGAGCAAGAGACCCAGTACTTC.

The chain recombines TRBV29-1 with TRBJ2-7; TRBD1 aligns across 7 bases. Per the germline V gene, CDR1 is SQVTM and CDR2 is ANQGSEA. J was trimmed by 2 bases and V by 4 bases; bases with no gene match: 5. The CDR3 extends over 13 amino acids. The CDR3 here is CSVGRGSTYEQYF. The CDR3 region has the DNA TGCAGCGTTGGCAGGGGGTCCACCTACGAGCAGTACTTC.

The chain joins TRBV12-3 or TRBV12-4 to TRBJ1-5; 10 nucleotides match TRBD1. With 4 bases clipped from V and 2 bases from J, the junction kept 2 bases outside the gene matches. The CDR3 extends over 15 amino acids. CDR3 sequence (DNA): TGTGCCAGCAGTTCCGGGACAGGGGGCAATCAGCCCCAGCATTTT. This translates into CASSSGTGGNQPQHF.

The chain uses TRBV7-9 and TRBJ1-2; 9 nucleotides line up with TRBD1. This CDR3 contains 16 residues. V was clipped by 5 bases and J by 0 bases; unmatched bases: 7. CDR1 is SEHNR and CDR2 is FQNEAQ in the germline V gene (reference sequence). CDR3 in amino acids: CASSQGQGSANYGYTF. The CDR3 nucleotides read TGTGCCAGCAGCCAGGGACAGGGATCAGCTAACTATGGCTACACCTTC.